Listed below are T cell receptor beta chains from one sample, sequenced in a study of cytotoxic CD8 clonotypes in ibrutinib-treated CLL. Profiling relied on immunoSEQ multiplex PCR, and the TCRdb table lists in-frame clones only, not all of them. The sample lists nearly 300,000 clones, 65% to 85% occurring once. The sequences come from PBMCs, collected at disease progression, from a patient treated with ibrutinib. These receptor sequences come from a human donor with chronic lymphocytic leukemia. Both conserved end residues are trimmed from each CDR3.

V	J	CDR3
TRBV29-1	TRBJ2-4	SATKQGAGNIQY
TRBV9	TRBJ2-1	AATGRLRGGAPSSIEQF
TRBV7-9	TRBJ1-2	ASSFTTGTYGYT
TRBV11-1	TRBJ1-2	ASSRNSGRSGYT
TRBV7-2	TRBJ2-5	ASRGQSRETQY
TRBV18	TRBJ1-5	ASSPPQWRAEPQH
TRBV18	TRBJ2-7	ASSSRGSSYEQY
TRBV5-1	TRBJ1-4	ASSFVDTGKLF
TRBV25-1	TRBJ2-7	ASSDGVYEQY
TRBV10-1	TRBJ2-7	ASSEPYRGEQY
TRBV28	TRBJ2-5	ASSGTSGKGETQY
TRBV4-1	TRBJ1-1	ASSPPTGNTEAF
TRBV7-9	TRBJ1-2	ASSPHRALGGGYT
TRBV4-3	TRBJ2-6	ASSQDRRAGANVLT
TRBV18	TRBJ2-3	ASSPPYTSTDTQY
TRBV19	TRBJ1-2	ASSRGNYGYT
TRBV7-2	TRBJ2-1	ASSRPLGQYNEQF
TRBV19	TRBJ2-7	ASSTSTGDEQY
TRBV20-1	TRBJ1-2	SARGGTTEA
TRBV15	TRBJ2-7	ATSRGVDYEQY
TRBV28	TRBJ2-3	ASGGGADTQY
TRBV5-1	TRBJ2-7	ASSLWTAQGEQY
TRBV4-3	TRBJ2-3	ASSQEGVAGGPADTQY
TRBV5-6	TRBJ2-3	ASSLTRQGGDTQY
TRBV5-1	TRBJ2-7	ASSLERDRARAQLYEQY
TRBV12-2	TRBJ2-7	ASRLGAGLDSYEQY
TRBV4-1	TRBJ2-1	ASNNSRQAYNEQF
TRBV7-7	TRBJ2-1	ASSLVPGHSSYNEQF
TRBV19	TRBJ2-3	ACRGGNTDTQY
TRBV13	TRBJ2-3	ASSTQTSRITDTQY
TRBV5-1	TRBJ2-7	ASSKGTTPGEQY
TRBV9	TRBJ2-1	ASSVEDPRMNEQF
TRBV4-2	TRBJ2-5	ASSQGPLAEETQY
TRBV19	TRBJ1-2	ASSTTSHYGYT
TRBV29-1	TRBJ1-2	SVEDQDRTYGYT
TRBV10-3	TRBJ2-3	AISGTSGITDTQY
TRBV2	TRBJ1-4	ASGQGTATNEKLF
TRBV10-1	TRBJ1-1	ASKADSMNTEAF
TRBV29-1	TRBJ2-7	SVRDRGGSYEQY
TRBV6-6	TRBJ2-7	ASSYRGREYEQY
TRBV11-2	TRBJ1-3	ASSPIVWGSAAGNTIY
TRBV7-9	TRBJ2-7	ASSLGGTKHEQY
TRBV6-5	TRBJ1-1	ASSQGPMNTEAF
TRBV6-5	TRBJ2-7	ASTGLADLSEQY
TRBV10-3	TRBJ2-1	AISETNEQF
TRBV7-6	TRBJ1-2	ASSLRPGTGGNYGYT
TRBV15	TRBJ1-4	ATSLDSPNEKLF
TRBV4-2	TRBJ2-5	ASSRTSGGHYQETQY
TRBV19	TRBJ2-3	ASSISSGGRDTQY
TRBV27	TRBJ2-1	ASSDGGSINNEQF
TRBV11-2	TRBJ2-2	ASSLRGLSSNTGELF
TRBV9	TRBJ2-7	ASSPRTALYEQY
TRBV28	TRBJ2-7	ASSYRSGVDEQY